This entry is about one T cell receptor beta chain. Antigen: not known. CDR3 length: 15 residues. The germline gives CDR1 MNHEY, CDR2 SMNVEV (reference sequence). V lost 2 bases, J lost 8 bases, and 18 bases lay in between. The data are from a study of post-analysis software for immune sequencing data. Study details: Patients with relapsing-remitting, secondary progressive and progressive-relapsing multiple sclerosis courses were all represented. The study's findings and limits: Among roughly 5 TRBV segments more frequent in patients than controls were TRBV5-6, TRBV5-1 and TRBV20-1. Compared against controls, patients with multiple sclerosis displayed significantly lower normalized Chao1 diversity.

Presence of unique molecular identifiers characterized the TCR beta cDNA libraries. Once about 0.85 to 10 million T cells were used, hundreds of thousands of cDNA molecules resulted. TCRdb reprocessed the PCR reads with MiXCR, giving one entry per CDR3 protein. The repertoire includes hundreds of thousands of distinct CDR3 sequences, about 40% of them detected once, and around 1.7% sits in the top ten. This TCR came from a girl between 10 and 17 years old with multiple sclerosis. This rearrangement joins TRBV27 to TRBJ1-2, with D unclear. Sequenced: blood. CDR3: CASSLRDGSYVGYTF. CDR3 nucleotide sequence: TGTGCCAGCAGTTTAAGAGACGGAAGCTATGTCGGCTACACCTTC.